Here is one T cell receptor (beta chain) with its context. Its cognate antigen is unknown. Trimming took off 2 bases at V and 4 bases at J, with 15 bases between the two ends. Germline V lookup: CDR1 LGHNA, CDR2 YSLEER. CDR3 size: 15 residues. The study ran its PCR with 60 Vbeta and 13 Jbeta primers. In the authors' methods: Around 11 million of tens of millions of unique TCR beta chains were shared, per a later count. Profiled with immunoSEQ multiplex PCR; TCRdb holds only in-frame clones, not every one. Clone size and the V and J calls come from that table; the DNA yielded D and trimming. Its clone listing holds 150,000 to 200,000 clones. The data were obtained in a study of cytomegalovirus exposure and HLA in healthy donors. Findings and caveats of the study: CMV serostatus was the only recorded immune exposure for donors. Later analysis identified about 17,000 TCR beta sequences associated with HLA alleles, using a false discovery rate threshold of 0.05. Later on, an analysis showed TCR association rates differing by HLA locus, with DRB1 the most and HLA-C the fewest.

The source is a woman in her late teens or twenties in good health and CMV-seropositive. V is TRBV4-3 and J is TRBJ2-7; D may be TRBD1 (6 bases). Sequencing was performed on PBMCs. The CDR3 spells CASSQSLQGRYEQYF. Here the CDR3 DNA reads TGCGCCAGCAGCCAAAGCCTACAGGGCCGGTACGAGCAGTACTTC.